A selection of T cell receptor beta chains follows, all from one sample in a study of blood T cell repertoires in COVID-19. TCRdb keeps only in-frame clones here, not all; method: immunoSEQ multiplex PCR. The sample carries 120,000 to 150,000 clones, roughly 80% recorded once. Sequencing was performed on peripheral blood. Receptor source: a human donor in a cohort sampled during active COVID-19. The CDR3 runs from the conserved cysteine through the conserved F or W. The D gene is left open where the match is weak. Expanded clones are given a class, and other clones once, few, many or no size at all.

CASSLIHSGELFF	TGTGCCAGCAGCTTAATACATTCCGGGGAGCTGTTTTTT	NA	TRBJ2-2	TRBV7-3	NA
CASRKTGSNHEQYF	TGTGCCAGCAGGAAAACGGGGAGTAACCACGAGCAGTACTTC	NA	TRBJ2-7	TRBV6-5	NA
CASDRDYSPLHF	TGTGCCAGCGACAGGGACTATTCACCCCTCCACTTT	TRBD1	TRBJ1-6	TRBV6-5	NA
CASSLNTNTEAFF	TGTGCCAGCAGCTTGAACACCAACACTGAAGCTTTCTTT	NA	TRBJ1-1	TRBV7-9	NA
CASSERTGASGNTIYF	TGTGCCAGCAGTGAAAGGACAGGGGCGTCTGGAAACACCATATATTTT	TRBD1	TRBJ1-3	TRBV2	NA
CASSYSKFREGEKLFF	TGTGCCAGCAGTTACTCGAAGTTCAGGGAGGGTGAAAAACTGTTTTTT	NA	TRBJ1-4	TRBV6-6	NA
CASSSGRGPQAEQYF	TGTGCCAGCAGCTCGGGCAGGGGGCCGCAAGCGGAGCAGTACTTC	TRBD1	TRBJ2-7	TRBV5-5	once
CASRWGEGGSSAYEQYF	TGTGCCAGCCGATGGGGGGAAGGAGGGAGTTCGGCCTACGAGCAGTACTTC	NA	TRBJ2-7	TRBV5-4	NA
CASSPPGKGTSGTYNEQFF	TGTGCCAGCAGTCCTCCTGGGAAAGGGACTAGCGGGACCTACAATGAGCAGTTCTTC	TRBD2	TRBJ2-1	TRBV28	NA
CSFRPSSYNEQFF	TGCAGCTTCCGTCCGAGCTCCTACAATGAGCAGTTCTTC	NA	TRBJ2-1	TRBV29-1	NA
CASSPWRGGQPQHF	TGTGCCAGCTCACCTTGGCGGGGGGGTCAGCCCCAGCATTTT	NA	TRBJ1-5	TRBV18	NA
CASSTFSGQPQHF	TGTGCCAGCAGCACTTTCAGCGGTCAGCCCCAGCATTTT	NA	TRBJ1-5	TRBV5-6	few
CASSQSPDRLDYGYTF	TGTGCCAGCAGCCAATCACCCGACAGACTAGACTATGGCTACACCTTC	NA	TRBJ1-2	TRBV4-2	NA
CASSRLGETQYF	TGTGCCAGCAGTCGCCTCGGGGAGACCCAGTACTTC	NA	TRBJ2-5	TRBV6-5	NA
CASSDRSYEQYF	TGTGCCAGCAGCGACAGGAGCTACGAGCAGTACTTC	NA	TRBJ2-7	TRBV6-6	NA
CASRGVVGLAADTQYF	TGTGCCAGCAGAGGAGTAGTGGGACTAGCCGCAGATACGCAGTATTTT	TRBD2	TRBJ2-3	TRBV2	NA
CASRGGAAYEQYF	TGTGCCAGCCGGGGGGGGGCAGCCTACGAGCAGTACTTC	TRBD2	TRBJ2-7	TRBV28	NA